The TCR beta chain under discussion was sequenced for a study of radiotherapy plus CTLA-4 blockade in lung cancer. Background on the study: Disease control reached around 30%, with objective responses in around 19%. Notes on the study in general: Once radiotherapy plus ipilimumab had been given, TCR clones derived from tumor expanded in blood. Per reports, early blood T cell clone dynamics, plus interferon-beta, forecast response most strongly.

Sequencing used immunoSEQ multiplex PCR; TCRdb keeps in-frame clones, though not all of them. This sample has 80,000 to 100,000 clones; around four fifths occur once, and the top ten carry around 3.5%. With ipilimumab providing CTLA-4 blockade, focal radiation was administered to patients who had chemo-refractory metastatic non-small-cell lung cancer. J gave up 4 bases and V 6 bases, and 10 bases lay outside the gene matches. Looked up from germline, CDR1 is MNHEY and CDR2 is SVGAGI. This CDR3 region has 15 residues. Notes on this clone: The antigen remains undetermined.

The sequenced sample was peripheral blood, obtained from a patient treated with radiotherapy plus ipilimumab. This clonotype was sampled from a human donor with non-small cell lung cancer who had a partial response to radiotherapy plus ipilimumab. The chain employs TRBV6-5 and TRBJ1-2; 8 bases line up with TRBD1. The CDR3 region has the DNA TGTGCCAGCAGACCCATCAGGGGGCCCTCCTATGGCTACACCTTC. Its protein is CASRPIRGPSYGYTF.